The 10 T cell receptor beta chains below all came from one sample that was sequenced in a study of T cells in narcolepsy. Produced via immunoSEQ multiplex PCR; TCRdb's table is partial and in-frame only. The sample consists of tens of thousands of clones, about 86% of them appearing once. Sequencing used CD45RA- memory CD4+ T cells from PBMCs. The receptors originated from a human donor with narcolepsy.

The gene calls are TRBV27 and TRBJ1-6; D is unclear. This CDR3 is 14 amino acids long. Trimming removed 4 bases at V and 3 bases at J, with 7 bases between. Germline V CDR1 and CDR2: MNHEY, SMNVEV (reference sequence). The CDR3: CASSSRFYNSPLHF. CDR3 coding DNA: TGTGCCAGCAGTTCTCGGTTCTATAATTCACCCCTCCACTTT.

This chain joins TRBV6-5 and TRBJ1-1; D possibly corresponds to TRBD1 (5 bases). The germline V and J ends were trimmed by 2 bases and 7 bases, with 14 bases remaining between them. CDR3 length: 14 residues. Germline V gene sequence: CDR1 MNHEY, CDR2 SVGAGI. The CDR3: CASSYPDYQGEAFF. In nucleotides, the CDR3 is TGTGCCAGCAGTTACCCAGATTACCAGGGTGAAGCTTTCTTT.

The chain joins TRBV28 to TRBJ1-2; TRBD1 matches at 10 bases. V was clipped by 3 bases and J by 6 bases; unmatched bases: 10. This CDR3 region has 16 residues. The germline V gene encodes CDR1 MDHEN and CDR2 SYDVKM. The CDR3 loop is CASSFGTGVALDGYTF. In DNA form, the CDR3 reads TGTGCCAGCAGTTTTGGGACAGGGGTTGCGTTAGATGGCTACACCTTC.

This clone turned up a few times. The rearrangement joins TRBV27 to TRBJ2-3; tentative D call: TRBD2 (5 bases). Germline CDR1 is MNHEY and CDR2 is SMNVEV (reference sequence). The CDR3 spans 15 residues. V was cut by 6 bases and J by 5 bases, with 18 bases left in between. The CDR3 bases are TGTGCCAGCAGCCATTCCGTTGACGGAGGAGATACGCAGTATTTT. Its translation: CASSHSVDGGDTQYF.

DNA of the CDR3: TGTGCCAGCAGTGTTACAGGGATTGACTATGGCTACACCTTC. It translates to CASSVTGIDYGYTF. The chain recombines TRBV7-2 with TRBJ1-2; D may be TRBD1 (6 bases). The length of the CDR3 is 14 residues. The germline CDR1 and CDR2 sequences are SGHTA and FQGNSA. V lost 6 bases and J lost 3, with 14 bases in between.

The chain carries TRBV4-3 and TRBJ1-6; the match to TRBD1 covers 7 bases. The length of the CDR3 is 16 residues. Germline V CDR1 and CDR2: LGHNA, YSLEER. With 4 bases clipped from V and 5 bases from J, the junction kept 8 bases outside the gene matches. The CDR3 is CASSRGGGGNNSPLHF. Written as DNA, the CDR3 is TGCGCCAGCAGCCGTGGGGGAGGGGGCAATAATTCACCCCTCCACTTT.

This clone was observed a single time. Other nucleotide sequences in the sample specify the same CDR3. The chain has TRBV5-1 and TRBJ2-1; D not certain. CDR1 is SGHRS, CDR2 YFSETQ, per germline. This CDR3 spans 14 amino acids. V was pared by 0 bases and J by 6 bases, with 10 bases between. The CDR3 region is CASSLGGSSNEQFF. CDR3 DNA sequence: TGCGCCAGCAGCTTGGGCGGCTCGAGCAATGAGCAGTTCTTC.

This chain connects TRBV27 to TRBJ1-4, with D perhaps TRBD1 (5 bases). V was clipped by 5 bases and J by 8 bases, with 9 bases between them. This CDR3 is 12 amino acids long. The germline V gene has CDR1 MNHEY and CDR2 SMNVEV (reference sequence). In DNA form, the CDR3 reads TGTGCCAGCAGTCGCCCAGGGGAAAAACTGTTTTTT. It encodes CASSRPGEKLFF. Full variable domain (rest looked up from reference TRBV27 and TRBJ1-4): EAQVTQNPRYLITVTGKKLTVTCSQNMNHEYMSWYRQDPGLGLRQIYYSMNVEVTDKGDVPEGYKVSRKEKRNFPLILESPSPNQTSLYFCASSRPGEKLFFGSGTQLSVL.

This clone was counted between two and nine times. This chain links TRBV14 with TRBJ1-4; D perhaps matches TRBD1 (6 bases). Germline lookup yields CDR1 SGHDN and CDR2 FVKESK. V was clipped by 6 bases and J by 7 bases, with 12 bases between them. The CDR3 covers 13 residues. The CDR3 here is CASRGGGGEKLFF. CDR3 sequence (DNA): TGTGCCAGCAGAGGGGGTGGCGGTGAAAAACTGTTTTTT.

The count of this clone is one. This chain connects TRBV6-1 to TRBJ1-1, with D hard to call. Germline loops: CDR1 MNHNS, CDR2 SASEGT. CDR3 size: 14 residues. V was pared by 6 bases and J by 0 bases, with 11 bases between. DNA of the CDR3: TGTGCCAGCAGGGAGCGACTAATGAACACTGAAGCTTTCTTT. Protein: CASRERLMNTEAFF.